This TCR beta chain is drawn from a study of blood T cell repertoires in COVID-19. Sequenced by immunoSEQ multiplex PCR; TCRdb stores in-frame clones only, minus some. Of 150,000 or so clones in the sample, approximately 80% were seen once. Trimming left V 0 bases short and J 7 bases short, with 16 bases between. CDR3 length: 15 amino acids. Germline V gives CDR1 SGHNT, CDR2 YYREEE (reference sequence). This clonotype was obtained from a man between 45 and 60 years old who had recovered from COVID-19. Input material: PBMCs or T cells enriched from blood (not recorded which). The J gene is TRBJ1-1, the V gene TRBV5-4, with TRBD1 as a possible D gene (6 bases). The CDR3 DNA reads TGTGCCAGCAGCTTGGCCGTGGCAGGGGTCAATGAAGCTTTCTTT. It encodes CASSLAVAGVNEAFF.